This T cell receptor beta chain was sequenced in a study of T cells in Graves' hyperthyroidism and ophthalmopathy. The CDR3 length is 11 residues. Germline CDR1 reads LNHDA; CDR2 reads SQIVND (reference sequence). Trimming removed 2 bases at V and 5 bases at J, with 3 bases between. The source material, RNA transcripts, was used to amplify TCR beta CDR3 regions. The HTBI set primed first-round TCR CDR3 RT-PCR. Each CDR3 protein gets one entry after TCRdb re-called the multiplex PCR reads with MiXCR. The sample lists a few hundred thousand distinct CDR3 sequences, 15% to 18% occurring once. The source of this sequence is a woman aged 25 to 39 with Graves' hyperthyroidism. The specimen was blood. The chain recombines TRBV19 with TRBJ2-5, with D unresolved. CDR3 residues: CASSIRETQYF. CDR3 DNA: TGTGCCAGTAGTATAAGGGAGACCCAGTACTTC.